A single sample is the source of the 13 T cell receptor beta chains below, sequenced in a study of cytomegalovirus exposure and HLA in healthy donors (dated by TCRdb to the late 2010s). To prepare the library, the immunoSEQ multiplex PCR assay was applied. Entries here come from immuneACCESS through TCRdb and include only in-frame sequences with V and J called. Some clones fail to appear in such tables; in the studies checked, an unresolved V gene covers under half of the shortfall, and the cause of the remainder is unknown. Here the sample has 90,000 to 100,000 clones; approximately 93% occur a single time. The ten largest clones take up approximately 1.1% of the sample. Sequencing input: PBMCs. Receptors were obtained from a woman aged 25 to 39 in good health and CMV-seropositive.

The table lists this clone with a count of one. The CDR3 region is CASRLVYNEQFF. The CDR3 region has the DNA TGCGCCAGCAGACTGGTATACAATGAGCAGTTCTTC. V is TRBV5-1 and J is TRBJ2-1; no firm D call. The germline V gene encodes CDR1 SGHRS and CDR2 YFSETQ. The CDR3 is 12 residues long. V dropped 5 bases and J dropped 4 bases, with 7 bases sitting between them. Filled out from reference TRBV5-1 and TRBJ2-1, the complete variable domain reads KAGVTQTPRYLIKTRGQQVTLSCSPISGHRSVSWYQQTPGQGLQFLFEYFSETQRNKGNFPGRFSGRQFSNSRSEMNVSTLELGDSALYLCASRLVYNEQFFGPGTRLTVL.

The chain recombines TRBV29-1 with TRBJ2-3; possible D gene TRBD2, 5 bases. V lost 5 bases and J 6 bases, leaving 12 bases between the germline ends. Germline CDR1 is SQVTM and CDR2 is ANQGSEA. The CDR3 contains 12 residues. Here the CDR3 DNA reads TGCAGCGTTTCGGGAAGTGAGGATACGCAGTATTTT. It is translated as CSVSGSEDTQYF.

CDR3 coding DNA: TGTGCCAGTAAACAGTCGGGGGAAAAACTGTTTTTT. Residues: CASKQSGEKLFF. The chain employs TRBV19 and TRBJ1-4; D ambiguous. The CDR3 is 12 amino acids. V lost 7 bases and J 8 bases, leaving 11 bases between the germline ends. Germline lookup yields CDR1 LNHDA and CDR2 SQIVND (reference sequence). Using reference TRBV19 and TRBJ1-4 for the parts outside the CDR3, the full variable domain is DGGITQSPKYLFRKEGQNVTLSCEQNLNHDAMYWYRQDPGQGLRLIYYSQIVNDFQKGDIAEGYSVSREKKESFPLTVTSAQKNPTAFYLCASKQSGEKLFFGSGTQLSVL.

The chain has TRBV4-3 and TRBJ2-1, with D tentatively TRBD1 (6 bases). From germline, CDR1 is LGHNA and CDR2 YSLEER. Deletions cut 4 bases from V and 4 bases from J, with 20 bases between. The CDR3 consists of 17 residues. DNA of the CDR3: TGCGCCAGCAGCCGAGCCCCGGGACACCTGCCATACAATGAGCAGTTCTTC. Translation gives CASSRAPGHLPYNEQFF.

V usage is TRBV27 and J usage is TRBJ2-1; 9 bases line up with TRBD1. Germline-derived CDR1 and CDR2 are MNHEY and SMNVEV (reference sequence). With 5 bases clipped from V and 5 bases from J, the junction kept 16 bases outside the gene matches. This CDR3 is 18 amino acids long. The DNA for the CDR3 is TGTGCCAGCAGTCCCGGGACAGGGTTTTTTGGGCGGAACAATGAGCAGTTCTTC. Translating gives CASSPGTGFFGRNNEQFF.

The CDR3 region has the DNA TGTGCCAGCAGTGAAATATTAGCGGGAGGGCCTAAACAAGAGACCCAGTACTTC. Amino acid sequence: CASSEILAGGPKQETQYF. The chain joins TRBV2 to TRBJ2-5; 11 nucleotides agree with TRBD2. V trimming: 2 bases; J trimming: 2 bases; junction bases outside the gene matches: 10. Germline CDR1 SNHLY, CDR2 FYNNEI. The CDR3 is 18 amino acids.

The chain combines TRBV19 with TRBJ2-1, with 11 bases matching TRBD1. The V gene's germline CDR1 is LNHDA and CDR2 SQIVND (reference sequence). The CDR3 runs to 16 residues. V trimming: 4 bases; J trimming: 7 bases; junction bases outside the gene matches: 9. The CDR3 DNA reads as TGTGCCAGTAGTAGGTTGAGGACAGGGGGCTCAAATGAGCAGTTCTTC. Translating gives CASSRLRTGGSNEQFF. The full variable domain, in which reference TRBV19 and TRBJ2-1 provide the parts outside the CDR3, is DGGITQSPKYLFRKEGQNVTLSCEQNLNHDAMYWYRQDPGQGLRLIYYSQIVNDFQKGDIAEGYSVSREKKESFPLTVTSAQKNPTAFYLCASSRLRTGGSNEQFFGPGTRLTVL.

The CDR3 DNA reads TGTGCCAGTAGTATAGATCTGGGACAGGGAGTGCAGCCCCAGCATTTT. The encoded protein is CASSIDLGQGVQPQHF. V and J are TRBV19 and TRBJ1-5; 9 bases map to TRBD1. Germline CDR1 is LNHDA and CDR2 is SQIVND (reference sequence). This CDR3 region has 16 residues. V gave up 0 bases and J gave up 7 bases; unmatched junction bases: 7.

The chain recombines TRBV7-8 with TRBJ2-3, with 7 bases that match TRBD2. The CDR3 spans 16 residues. With 6 bases clipped from V and 1 base from J, the junction kept 10 bases outside the gene matches. CDR1 SGHVS and CDR2 FQNEAQ come from the germline V gene. Here the CDR3 DNA reads TGTGCCAGCAGATTTAGACTAGCTTCTGGCACAGATACGCAGTATTTT. Translating it yields CASRFRLASGTDTQYF.

The chain employs TRBV4-3 and TRBJ2-1, with 8 bases that match TRBD2. The CDR3 is made up of 15 amino acids. Germline lookup yields CDR1 LGHNA and CDR2 YSLEER. The junction had 9 bases not matched to a gene; V was cut back by 3 bases and J by 8 bases. The CDR3 DNA follows: TGCGCCAGCAGCCATAACGGGGGGGATCCCGATGAGCAGTTCTTC. It specifies CASSHNGGDPDEQFF.

The chain uses TRBV7-9 and TRBJ2-1, with 9 bases matching TRBD2. Germline V gives CDR1 SEHNR, CDR2 FQNEAQ (reference sequence). The CDR3 extends over 16 amino acids. The trim removed 6 bases at V and 7 bases at J, leaving 13 bases unmatched. The CDR3 loop reads CASSLIAGEPENEQFF. CDR3 bases: TGTGCCAGCAGTCTAATAGCGGGAGAGCCGGAAAATGAGCAGTTCTTC. Drawing the rest from reference TRBV7-9 and TRBJ2-1, the complete variable domain is DTGVSQNPRHKITKRGQNVTFRCDPISEHNRLYWYRQTLGQGPEFLTYFQNEAQLEKSRLLSDRFSAERPKGSFSTLEIQRTEQGDSAMYLCASSLIAGEPENEQFFGPGTRLTVL.

This clone has more than one count but fewer than ten. V and J are TRBV28 and TRBJ2-7; perhaps TRBD1 as D (5 bases). Germline CDR1 reads MDHEN; CDR2 reads SYDVKM. V was cut by 1 base and J by 6 bases, with 16 bases left in between. The CDR3 spans 15 residues. Written as DNA, the CDR3 is TGTGCCAGCAGTTTATTTTCGGTCAGGGTACGCGAGCAGTACTTC. Translated, it gives CASSLFSVRVREQYF.

The CDR3 sequence: CSAITSGIQETQYF. The CDR3, as DNA: TGCAGCGCTATCACTAGCGGGATTCAAGAGACCCAGTACTTC. The chain carries TRBV29-1 and TRBJ2-5; 10 bases align to TRBD2. Germline V lookup: CDR1 SQVTM, CDR2 ANQGSEA. This CDR3 region has 14 residues. Trimming at V came to 7 bases and at J to 2 bases, leaving 7 bases not matched to a gene.